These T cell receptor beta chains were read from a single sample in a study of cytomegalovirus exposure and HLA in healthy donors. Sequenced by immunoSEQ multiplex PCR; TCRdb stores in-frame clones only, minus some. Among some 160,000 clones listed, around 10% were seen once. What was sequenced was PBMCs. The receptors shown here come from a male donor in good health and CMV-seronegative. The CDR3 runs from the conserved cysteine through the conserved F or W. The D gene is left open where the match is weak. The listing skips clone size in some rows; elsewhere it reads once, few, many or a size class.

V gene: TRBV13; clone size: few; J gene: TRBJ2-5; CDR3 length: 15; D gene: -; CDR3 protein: CASSLFPLAPETQYF; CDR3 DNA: TGTGCCAGCAGCTTATTCCCTCTAGCCCCAGAGACCCAGTACTTC
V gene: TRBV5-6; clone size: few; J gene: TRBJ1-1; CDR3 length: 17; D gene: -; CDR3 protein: CASRPTDQGRQNTEAFF; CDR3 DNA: TGTGCCAGCAGACCGACAGACCAGGGCAGGCAGAACACTGAAGCTTTCTTT
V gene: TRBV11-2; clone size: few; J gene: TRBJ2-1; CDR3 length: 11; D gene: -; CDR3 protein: CASSLAPPVFF; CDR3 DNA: TGTGCCAGCAGCTTAGCCCCCCCAGTCTTCTTC
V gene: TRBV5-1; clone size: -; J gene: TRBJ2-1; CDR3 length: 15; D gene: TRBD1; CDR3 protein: CASRGTGVFYNEQFF; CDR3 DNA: TGCGCCAGCAGGGGGACAGGGGTCTTCTACAATGAGCAGTTCTTC
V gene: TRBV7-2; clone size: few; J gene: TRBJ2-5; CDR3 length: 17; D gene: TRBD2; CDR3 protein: CASSLVRLAGFGETQYF; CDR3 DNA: TGTGCCAGCAGCTTAGTACGACTAGCGGGGTTCGGGGAGACCCAGTACTTC
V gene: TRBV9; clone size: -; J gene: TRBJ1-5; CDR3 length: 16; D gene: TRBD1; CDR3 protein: CASSAPGTGYRQPQHF; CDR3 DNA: TGTGCCAGCAGCGCCCCCGGGACAGGGTATCGGCAGCCCCAGCATTTT
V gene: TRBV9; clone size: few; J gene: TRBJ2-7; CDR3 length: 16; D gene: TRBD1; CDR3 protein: CASSVGEGTGAYEQYF; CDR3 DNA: TGTGCCAGCAGCGTAGGAGAAGGGACAGGAGCCTACGAGCAGTACTTC
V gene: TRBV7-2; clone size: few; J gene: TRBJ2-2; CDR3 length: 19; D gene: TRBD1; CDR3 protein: CASSFVGGQGAFNTGELFF; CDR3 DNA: TGTGCCAGCAGCTTTGTGGGGGGACAGGGGGCGTTCAACACCGGGGAGCTGTTTTTT
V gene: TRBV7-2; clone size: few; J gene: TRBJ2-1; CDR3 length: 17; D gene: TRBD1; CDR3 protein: CASSLGGRDRPYNEQFF; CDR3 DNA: TGTGCCAGCAGCTTAGGGGGGCGGGACAGGCCCTACAATGAGCAGTTCTTC
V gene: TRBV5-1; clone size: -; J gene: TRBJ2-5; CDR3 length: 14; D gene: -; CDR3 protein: CASSFQSGQETQYF; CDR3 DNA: TGCGCCAGCAGCTTTCAATCGGGGCAAGAGACCCAGTACTTC
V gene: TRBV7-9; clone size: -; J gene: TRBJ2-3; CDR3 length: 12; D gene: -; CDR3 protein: CASSLVADTQYF; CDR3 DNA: TGTGCCAGCAGCTTAGTCGCAGATACGCAGTATTTT
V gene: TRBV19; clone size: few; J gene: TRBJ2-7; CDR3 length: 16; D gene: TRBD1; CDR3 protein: CASSPEKRTGLHEQYF; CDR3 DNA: TGTGCCAGTAGTCCTGAAAAAAGGACAGGGCTTCACGAGCAGTACTTC
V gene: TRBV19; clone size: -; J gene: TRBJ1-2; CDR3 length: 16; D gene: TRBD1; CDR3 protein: CASSIGGSGQYYGYTF; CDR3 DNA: TGTGCCAGTAGTATAGGTGGATCGGGACAGTACTATGGCTACACCTTC
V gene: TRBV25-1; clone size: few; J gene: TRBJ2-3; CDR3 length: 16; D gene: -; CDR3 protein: CASSDKRAASTDTQYF; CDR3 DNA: TGTGCCAGCAGTGACAAGCGGGCAGCTAGCACAGATACGCAGTATTTT
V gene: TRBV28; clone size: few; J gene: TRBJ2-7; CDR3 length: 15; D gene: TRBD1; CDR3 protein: CASSSRDRVSYEQYF; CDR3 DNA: TGTGCCAGCAGCTCTCGGGACAGGGTATCCTACGAGCAGTACTTC
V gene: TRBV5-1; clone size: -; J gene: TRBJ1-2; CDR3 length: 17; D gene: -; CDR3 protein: CASSLGAGLHTNYGYTF; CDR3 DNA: TGCGCCAGCAGCTTGGGGGCAGGACTTCATACTAACTATGGCTACACCTTC
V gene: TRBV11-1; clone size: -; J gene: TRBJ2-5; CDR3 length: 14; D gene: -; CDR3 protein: CASSSWVLGETQYF; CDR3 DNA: TGTGCCAGCAGCTCTTGGGTGCTAGGAGAGACCCAGTACTTC
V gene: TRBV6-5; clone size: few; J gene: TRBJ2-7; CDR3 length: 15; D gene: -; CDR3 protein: CASSKPRGSSYEQYF; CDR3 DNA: TGTGCCAGCAGTAAGCCCCGGGGGAGCTCCTACGAGCAGTACTTC
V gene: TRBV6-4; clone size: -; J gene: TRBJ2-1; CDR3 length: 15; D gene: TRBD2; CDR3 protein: CASSGLAGLYNEQFF; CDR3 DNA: TGTGCCAGCAGCGGACTAGCGGGGTTGTACAATGAGCAGTTCTTC
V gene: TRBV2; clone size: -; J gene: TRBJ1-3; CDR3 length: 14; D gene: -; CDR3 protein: CASSVGLSGNTIYF; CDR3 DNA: TGTGCCAGCAGTGTGGGACTTTCAGGAAACACCATATATTTT
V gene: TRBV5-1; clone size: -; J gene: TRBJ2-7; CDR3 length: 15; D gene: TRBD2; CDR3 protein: CASSRTSGGPYEQYF; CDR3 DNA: TGCGCCAGCAGCCGAACTAGCGGGGGTCCCTACGAGCAGTACTTC
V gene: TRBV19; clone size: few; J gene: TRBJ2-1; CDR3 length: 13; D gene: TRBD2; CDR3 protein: CASSIASTGGQFF; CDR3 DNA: TGTGCCAGTAGTATAGCCAGTACGGGAGGGCAGTTCTTC
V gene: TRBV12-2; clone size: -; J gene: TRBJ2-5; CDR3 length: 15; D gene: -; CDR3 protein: CASRLEQPGMETQYF; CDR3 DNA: TGTGCAAGTCGCTTAGAGCAACCAGGGATGGAGACCCAGTACTTC
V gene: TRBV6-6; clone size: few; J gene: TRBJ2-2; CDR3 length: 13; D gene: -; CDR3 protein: CASSYFTAEELFF; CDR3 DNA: TGTGCCAGCAGTTACTTTACCGCGGAGGAGCTGTTTTTT
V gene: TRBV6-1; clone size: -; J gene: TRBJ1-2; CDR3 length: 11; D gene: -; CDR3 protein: CASTGVYGYTF; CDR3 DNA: TGTGCCAGCACAGGGGTCTATGGCTACACCTTC
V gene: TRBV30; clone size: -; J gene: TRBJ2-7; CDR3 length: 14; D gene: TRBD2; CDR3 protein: CAWSGSSGEHEQYF; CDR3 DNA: TGTGCCTGGAGTGGGTCCAGCGGGGAACACGAGCAGTACTTC
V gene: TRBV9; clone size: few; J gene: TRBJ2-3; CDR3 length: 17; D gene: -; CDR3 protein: CASSVGGSGYHTDTQYF; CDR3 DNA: TGTGCCAGCAGCGTAGGAGGTAGCGGCTACCACACAGATACGCAGTATTTT
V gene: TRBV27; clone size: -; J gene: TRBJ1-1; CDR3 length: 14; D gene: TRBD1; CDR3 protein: CASRGDSENTEAFF; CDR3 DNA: TGTGCCAGCAGGGGGGACAGTGAGAACACTGAAGCTTTCTTT
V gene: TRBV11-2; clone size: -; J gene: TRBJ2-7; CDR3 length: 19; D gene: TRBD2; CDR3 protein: CASSSRLAGGLVFRNEQYF; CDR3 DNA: TGTGCCAGCAGCTCGCGACTAGCGGGAGGGCTTGTATTTCGCAACGAGCAGTACTTC
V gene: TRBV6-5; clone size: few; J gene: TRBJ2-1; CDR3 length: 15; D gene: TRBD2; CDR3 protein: CASIPLAGAWDEQFF; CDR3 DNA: TGTGCCAGCATTCCCCTAGCGGGAGCTTGGGATGAGCAGTTCTTC
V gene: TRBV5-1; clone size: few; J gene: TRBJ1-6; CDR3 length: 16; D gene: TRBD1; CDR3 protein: CASSLATGGDGSPLHF; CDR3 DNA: TGCGCCAGCAGCTTGGCGACAGGGGGCGATGGATCACCCCTCCACTTT
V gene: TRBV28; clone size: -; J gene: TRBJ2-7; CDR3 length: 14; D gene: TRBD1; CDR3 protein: CASSPGTGSYEQYF; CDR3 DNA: TGTGCCAGCAGTCCCGGGACAGGATCCTACGAGCAGTACTTC
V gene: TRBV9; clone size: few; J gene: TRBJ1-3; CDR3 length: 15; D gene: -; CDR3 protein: CASSSSLSSGNTIYF; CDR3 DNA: TGTGCCAGCAGCTCATCGCTCAGCTCTGGAAACACCATATATTTT
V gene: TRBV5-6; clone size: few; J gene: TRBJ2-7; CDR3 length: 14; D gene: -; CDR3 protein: CASSYWGGRGEQYF; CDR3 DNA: TGTGCCAGCAGCTACTGGGGGGGGCGAGGGGAGCAGTACTTC